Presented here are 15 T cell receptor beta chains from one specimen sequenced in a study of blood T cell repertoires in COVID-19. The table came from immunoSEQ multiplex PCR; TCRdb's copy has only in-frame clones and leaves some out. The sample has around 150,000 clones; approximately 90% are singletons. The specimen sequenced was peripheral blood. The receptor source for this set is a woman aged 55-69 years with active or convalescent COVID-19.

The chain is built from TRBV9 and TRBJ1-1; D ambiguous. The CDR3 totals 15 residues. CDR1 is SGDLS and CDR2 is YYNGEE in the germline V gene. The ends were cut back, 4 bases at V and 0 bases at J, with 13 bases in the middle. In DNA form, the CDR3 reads TGTGCCAGCAGCAGCGGTGGGCATATGAACACTGAAGCTTTCTTT. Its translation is CASSSGGHMNTEAFF.

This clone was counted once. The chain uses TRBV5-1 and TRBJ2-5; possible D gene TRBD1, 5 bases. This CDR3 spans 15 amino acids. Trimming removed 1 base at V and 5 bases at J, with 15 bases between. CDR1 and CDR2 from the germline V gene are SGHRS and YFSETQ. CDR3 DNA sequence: TGCGCCAGCAGCTTGAATGGCGGCCCAGGGGAGACCCAGTACTTC. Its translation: CASSLNGGPGETQYF.

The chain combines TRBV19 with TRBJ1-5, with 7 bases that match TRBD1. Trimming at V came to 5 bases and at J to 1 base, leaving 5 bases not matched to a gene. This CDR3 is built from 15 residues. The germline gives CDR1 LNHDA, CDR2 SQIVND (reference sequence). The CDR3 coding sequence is TGTGCCAGTAGTCCAGGGGGTGGGAGCAATCAGCCCCAGCATTTT. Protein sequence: CASSPGGGSNQPQHF.

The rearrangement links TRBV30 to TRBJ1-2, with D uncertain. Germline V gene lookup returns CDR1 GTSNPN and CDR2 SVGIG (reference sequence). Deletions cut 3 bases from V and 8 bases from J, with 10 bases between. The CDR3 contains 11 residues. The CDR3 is CAWSRDGGYTF. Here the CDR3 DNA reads TGTGCCTGGAGCCGGGATGGCGGCTACACCTTC.

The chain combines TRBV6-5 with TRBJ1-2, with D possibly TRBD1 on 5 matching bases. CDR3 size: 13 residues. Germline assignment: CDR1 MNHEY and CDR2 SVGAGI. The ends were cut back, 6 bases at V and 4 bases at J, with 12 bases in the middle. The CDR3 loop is CASSQTATYGYTF. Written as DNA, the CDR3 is TGTGCCAGCAGCCAGACAGCGACCTATGGCTACACCTTC.

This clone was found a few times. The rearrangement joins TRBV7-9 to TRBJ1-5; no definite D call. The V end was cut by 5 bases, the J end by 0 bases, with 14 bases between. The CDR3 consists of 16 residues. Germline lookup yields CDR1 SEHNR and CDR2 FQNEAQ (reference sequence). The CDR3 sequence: CASSLGGGLSNQPQHF. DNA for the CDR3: TGTGCCAGCAGCCTCGGCGGAGGGCTTAGCAATCAGCCCCAGCATTTT. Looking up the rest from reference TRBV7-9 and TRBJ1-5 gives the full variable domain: DTGVSQNPRHKITKRGQNVTFRCDPISEHNRLYWYRQTLGQGPEFLTYFQNEAQLEKSRLLSDRFSAERPKGSFSTLEIQRTEQGDSAMYLCASSLGGGLSNQPQHFGDGTRLSIL.

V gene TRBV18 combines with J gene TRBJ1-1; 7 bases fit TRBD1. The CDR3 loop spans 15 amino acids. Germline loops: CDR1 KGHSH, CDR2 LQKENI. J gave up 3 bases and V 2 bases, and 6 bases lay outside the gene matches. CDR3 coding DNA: TGTGCCAGCTCACCAGGCGAACAGGGGTACACTGAAGCTTTCTTT. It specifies CASSPGEQGYTEAFF.

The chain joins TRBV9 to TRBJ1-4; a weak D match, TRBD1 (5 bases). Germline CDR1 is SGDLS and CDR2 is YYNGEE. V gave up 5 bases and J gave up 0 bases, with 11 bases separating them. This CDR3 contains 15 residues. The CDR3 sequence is CASSATGSTNEKLFF. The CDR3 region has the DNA TGTGCCAGCAGTGCAACAGGCTCAACTAATGAAAAACTGTTTTTT. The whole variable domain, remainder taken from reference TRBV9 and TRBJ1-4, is DSGVTQTPKHLITATGQRVTLRCSPRSGDLSVYWYQQSLDQGLQFLIQYYNGEERAKGNILERFSAQQFPDLHSELNLSSLELGDSALYFCASSATGSTNEKLFFGSGTQLSVL.

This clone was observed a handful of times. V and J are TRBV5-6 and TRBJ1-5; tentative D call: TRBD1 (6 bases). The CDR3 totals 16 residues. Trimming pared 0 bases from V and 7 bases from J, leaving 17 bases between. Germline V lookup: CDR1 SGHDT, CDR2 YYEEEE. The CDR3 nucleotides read TGTGCCAGCAGCTTGGAGTCGGGGGGCTGGGGACAGCCCCAGCATTTT. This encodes CASSLESGGWGQPQHF.

The CDR3 nucleotides read TGTGCCAGCTCACCTCCCGGGACAGCGAACACCTACGAGCAGTACTTC. Its protein product is CASSPPGTANTYEQYF. The chain employs TRBV18 and TRBJ2-7, with TRBD1 matching 7 bases. The CDR3 is 16 amino acids. V lost 3 bases, J lost 2 bases, and 10 bases stayed unmatched. CDR1 KGHSH and CDR2 LQKENI come from the germline V gene. The complete variable domain, with remaining parts taken from reference TRBV18 and TRBJ2-7, reads NAGVMQNPRHLVRRRGQEARLRCSPMKGHSHVYWYRQLPEEGLKFMVYLQKENIIDESGMPKERFSAEFPKEGPSILRIQQVVRGDSAAYFCASSPPGTANTYEQYFGPGTRLTVT.

CDR3 DNA sequence: TGTGCCATCAGTGAGGAGCGGAAGTATGGCTACACCTTC. It codes for CAISEERKYGYTF. The chain combines TRBV10-3 with TRBJ1-2; D is uncertain. This CDR3 has 13 residues. V lost 2 bases and J 5 bases, leaving 9 bases between the germline ends. Per the germline V gene, CDR1 is ENHRY and CDR2 is SYGVKD.

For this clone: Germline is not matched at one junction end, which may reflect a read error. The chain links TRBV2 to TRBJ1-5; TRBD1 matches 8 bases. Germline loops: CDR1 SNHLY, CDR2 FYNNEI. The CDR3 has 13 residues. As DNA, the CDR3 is TGTGCCAGCAGTGAAGCGCAGGCAGGGGGCTTGAATTTT. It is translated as CASSEAQAGGLNF.

CDR3 DNA: TGTGCCATCAGTGACGTAGGGGAGGGTCAGCCCCAGCATTTT. Translating gives CAISDVGEGQPQHF. The V call is TRBV10-3, the J call TRBJ1-5; the D gene is possibly TRBD1 (5 bases). The CDR3 covers 14 residues. Germline V gives CDR1 ENHRY, CDR2 SYGVKD. V was trimmed by 3 bases and J by 6 bases, leaving 12 bases between them.

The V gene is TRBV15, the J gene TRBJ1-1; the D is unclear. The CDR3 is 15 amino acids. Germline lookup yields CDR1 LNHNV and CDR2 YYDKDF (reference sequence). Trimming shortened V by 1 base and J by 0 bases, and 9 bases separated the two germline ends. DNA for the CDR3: TGTGCCACCAGCAGAGGAGGGTTAATGAACACTGAAGCTTTCTTT. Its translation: CATSRGGLMNTEAFF.

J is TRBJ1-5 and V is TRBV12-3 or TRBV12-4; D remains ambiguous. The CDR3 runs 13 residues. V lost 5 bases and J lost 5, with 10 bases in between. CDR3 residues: CASSKRGDQPQHF. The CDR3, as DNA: TGTGCCAGCAGTAAACGGGGAGATCAGCCCCAGCATTTT.